The T cell receptor (beta chain) under discussion was sequenced for a study of shared clonotypes between healthy human individuals. Sequencing used immunoSEQ multiplex PCR; TCRdb keeps in-frame clones, though not all of them. The data show some 510,000 clones, with 79% seen just once and about an eighth held by the top ten. This CDR3 contains 16 residues. V lost 0 bases and J 0 bases, leaving 10 bases between the germline ends. The germline V gene has CDR1 SGHNT and CDR2 YYREEE (reference sequence). All the donors were Caucasian adults who lived in Nashville, Tennessee. The rearrangement links TRBV5-4 to TRBJ2-1; D perhaps matches TRBD1 (5 bases). Sequencing was carried out using PBMCs. This TCR was recovered from a woman in her thirties or forties in good health. Some clones in this sample may be carry-over from other donors' samples. CDR3 DNA: TGTGCCAGCAGCTTGGGGGGCCTAAGCTCCTACAATGAGCAGTTCTTC. Amino acid sequence: CASSLGGLSSYNEQFF.